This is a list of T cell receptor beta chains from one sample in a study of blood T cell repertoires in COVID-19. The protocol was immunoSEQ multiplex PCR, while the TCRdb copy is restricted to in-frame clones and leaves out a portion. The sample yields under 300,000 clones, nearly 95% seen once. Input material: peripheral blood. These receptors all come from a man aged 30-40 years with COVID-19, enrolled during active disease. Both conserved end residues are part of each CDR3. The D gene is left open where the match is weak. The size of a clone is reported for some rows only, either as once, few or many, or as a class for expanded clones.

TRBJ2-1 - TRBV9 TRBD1 CASSTPGGAINEQFF TGTGCCAGCAGCACTCCAGGGGGCGCCATCAATGAGCAGTTCTTC
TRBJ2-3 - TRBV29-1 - CSVEDLSPDTQYF TGCAGCGTTGAAGATCTTAGTCCAGATACGCAGTATTTT
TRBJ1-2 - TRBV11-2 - CASSLGAGEYGYTF TGTGCCAGCAGCTTAGGGGCAGGGGAGTATGGCTACACCTTC
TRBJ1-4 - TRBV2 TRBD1 CASSETGFNEKLFF TGTGCCAGCAGTGAGACAGGGTTTAATGAAAAACTGTTTTTT
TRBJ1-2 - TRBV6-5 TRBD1 CASSPGTGGDYGYTF TGTGCCAGCAGTCCAGGGACAGGGGGCGACTATGGCTACACCTTC
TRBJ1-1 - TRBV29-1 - CSVAEVYTEAFF TGCAGCGTTGCCGAGGTATACACTGAAGCTTTCTTT
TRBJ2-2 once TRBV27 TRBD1 CASSSRTGGRTGELFF TGTGCCAGCAGTTCGCGGACAGGGGGCCGGACCGGGGAGCTGTTTTTT
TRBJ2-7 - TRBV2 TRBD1 CASRGQLYEQYF TGTGCCAGCAGGGGACAGTTGTACGAGCAGTACTTC
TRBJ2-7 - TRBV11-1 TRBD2 CASSMTSGGSYEQYF TGTGCCAGCAGCATGACTAGCGGGGGCTCCTACGAGCAGTACTTC
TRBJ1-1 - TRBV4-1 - CASSRTRNTEAFF TGCGCCAGCAGCCGAACACGGAACACTGAAGCTTTCTTT
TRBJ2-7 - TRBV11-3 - CASSLAPGSSYEQYF TGTGCCAGCAGCTTAGCCCCGGGATCTTCCTACGAGCAGTACTTC
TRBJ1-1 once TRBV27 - CASRTARNLEAFF TGTGCCAGCAGGACTGCACGGAATCTCGAAGCTTTCTTT
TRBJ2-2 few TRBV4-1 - CASSPRGTSGTGELFF TGCGCCAGCAGCCCGCGAGGCACCAGCGGGACCGGGGAGCTGTTTTTT
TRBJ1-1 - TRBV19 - CASSISSRSEAFF TGTGCCAGTAGTATCTCTAGCCGGTCGGAAGCTTTCTTT
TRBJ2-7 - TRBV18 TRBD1 CASSPPGQNYEQYF TGTGCCAGCTCACCACCGGGACAGAACTACGAGCAGTACTTC
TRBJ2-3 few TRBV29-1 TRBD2 CSLGTSLGDTQYF TGCAGCCTCGGGACTAGCCTGGGGGATACGCAGTATTTT
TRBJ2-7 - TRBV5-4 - CASSPIHREGEQYF TGTGCCAGCAGCCCGATCCACAGGGAAGGCGAGCAGTACTTC
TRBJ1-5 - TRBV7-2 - CASGKYTSNQPQHF TGTGCCAGCGGCAAATACACTAGCAATCAGCCCCAGCATTTT
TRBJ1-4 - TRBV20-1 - CSASPGEREKLFF TGCAGTGCTAGTCCAGGGGAAAGGGAAAAACTGTTTTTT
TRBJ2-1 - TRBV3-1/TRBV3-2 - CASSQDSSHNEQFF TGTGCCAGCAGCCAAGATTCTTCCCACAATGAGCAGTTCTTC
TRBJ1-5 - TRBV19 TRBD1 CASSTGGSNQPQHF TGTGCCAGTAGCACAGGGGGGAGCAATCAGCCCCAGCATTTT
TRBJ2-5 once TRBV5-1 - CASSFQGSETQYF TGCGCCAGCAGCTTCCAGGGCAGTGAGACCCAGTACTTC